The TCR beta chain under discussion was sequenced for a study of CD8+CD57+ T cells in acquired aplastic anemia. Regarding the study as a whole: Simpson's diversity of CD8+ cells was not significantly different in patients compared with controls.

This clonotype was recorded once. The target antigen is unknown. This CDR3 has 14 residues. CDR1 and CDR2 from the germline V gene are LNHDA and SQIVND (reference sequence). V was pared by 10 bases and J by 14 bases, with 27 bases between. Profiling of TCR beta VDJ combinations and CDR3 sequences used genomic DNA as template. TCRdb re-analysed the reads in MiXCR, keeping a single row per CDR3 protein. The repertoire includes 400,000 to 450,000 distinct CDR3 sequences, 55% to 70% of them detected once, and 4% sits in the top ten. The chain is built from TRBV19 and TRBJ1-5, with no clear D. The sample comprised sorted CD4+, CD8+, or CD8+CD57+ T cells (not recorded which) from PBMCs. The source is a human donor in good health, serving as a control. CDR3 in DNA: TGTGCCACCAAATTGCTCGGGGTCGAGAAGACCAAGCATTTT. This translates into CATKLLGVEKTKHF.